The rows below give T cell receptor beta chains drawn from one sample of a study of blood T cell repertoires in COVID-19. TCRdb's copy holds only in-frame clones and misses some; the assay was immunoSEQ multiplex PCR. The repertoire holds roughly 220,000 clones, with roughly four fifths as singletons. The sample was peripheral blood. These receptors originate from an elderly woman with COVID-19, enrolled during active disease. Each CDR3 is given with its conserved first and last residue. Each record gives: D gene, J gene, V gene, clone size, CDR3 protein, CDR3 DNA. The D gene is left open where the match is weak. The size of a clone is reported for some rows only, either as once, few or many, or as a class for expanded clones.

D: TRBD1; J: TRBJ2-5; V: TRBV2; size: NA; CDR3: CASRSLRTGKETQYF; DNA: TGTGCCAGCAGAAGTTTACGGACAGGAAAAGAGACCCAGTACTTC
D: TRBD1; J: TRBJ1-1; V: TRBV10-3; size: NA; CDR3: CAISREQGALGTEAFF; DNA: TGTGCCATCAGTCGAGAACAGGGGGCGCTTGGCACTGAAGCTTTCTTT
D: NA; J: TRBJ2-3; V: TRBV6-6; size: NA; CDR3: CASSYSSLTDTQYF; DNA: TGTGCCAGCAGTTACTCAAGCCTCACAGATACGCAGTATTTT
D: NA; J: TRBJ2-7; V: TRBV7-9; size: NA; CDR3: CASSLVGLGSYEQYF; DNA: TGTGCCAGCAGCTTAGTTGGACTCGGCTCCTACGAGCAGTACTTC
D: TRBD1; J: TRBJ2-4; V: TRBV28; size: NA; CDR3: CASSFGTASSNIQYF; DNA: TGTGCCAGCAGTTTCGGGACAGCTTCATCAAACATTCAGTACTTC
D: NA; J: TRBJ2-7; V: TRBV15; size: NA; CDR3: CATSGGTGAGGRVFGEQYF; DNA: TGTGCCACCAGCGGTGGAACCGGCGCCGGGGGAAGGGTTTTTGGGGAGCAGTACTTC
D: TRBD2; J: TRBJ2-1; V: TRBV30; size: NA; CDR3: CAWSALLLAGANEQFF; DNA: TGTGCCTGGAGTGCCCTTCTACTAGCGGGGGCGAATGAGCAGTTCTTC
D: TRBD1; J: TRBJ1-2; V: TRBV19; size: few; CDR3: CATRDRVTTKDYGYTF; DNA: TGTGCCACTAGGGACAGGGTCACCACGAAGGACTATGGCTACACCTTC
D: NA; J: TRBJ2-2; V: TRBV5-1; size: once; CDR3: CASSLSPGQNTGELFF; DNA: TGCGCCAGCAGCTTGTCGCCAGGGCAGAACACCGGGGAGCTGTTTTTT
D: TRBD1; J: TRBJ2-3; V: TRBV10-3; size: NA; CDR3: CAISGDRASDTQYF; DNA: TGTGCCATCAGTGGGGACAGGGCATCAGATACGCAGTATTTT
D: NA; J: TRBJ2-7; V: TRBV5-6; size: NA; CDR3: CASSPLPGTPEQYF; DNA: TGTGCCAGCAGCCCCTTGCCGGGGACTCCCGAGCAGTACTTC